This T cell receptor (beta chain) was identified during a study of blood T cell repertoires in COVID-19. Germline V gives CDR1 SGHRS, CDR2 YFSETQ. This CDR3 spans 17 amino acids. V lost 3 bases, J lost 5 bases, and 5 bases stayed unmatched. Profiled with immunoSEQ multiplex PCR; TCRdb holds only in-frame clones, not every one. The sample records 300,000 to 450,000 clones, less than 85% being singletons. V usage is TRBV5-1 and J usage is TRBJ2-2; TRBD2 agrees at 15 bases. The sequencing input was peripheral blood. This clonotype originated in a woman aged 18 to 35 with acute or convalescent COVID-19. The CDR3: CASSWGLAGGLTGELFF. In DNA form, the CDR3 reads TGCGCCAGCAGCTGGGGACTAGCGGGAGGCCTTACCGGGGAGCTGTTTTTT.